Below, 17 T cell receptor beta chains from the same sample are listed, as sequenced in a study of cytomegalovirus exposure and HLA in healthy donors. The PCR made use of 60 Vbeta and 13 Jbeta primers. Only in-frame clones appear in the TCRdb table, and some are missing; sequencing was by immunoSEQ multiplex PCR. The data contain about 160,000 clones, about four fifths of them singletons. The sequenced material came from PBMCs. Source of these receptors: a man aged 50-59 years in good health and CMV-seropositive.

V gene TRBV27 combines with J gene TRBJ2-3, with 7 bases that match TRBD2. The V gene's germline CDR1 is MNHEY and CDR2 SMNVEV (reference sequence). V shed 2 bases, J shed 0 bases, and the junction held 5 bases outside the gene matches. The CDR3 length is 16 residues. CDR3 loop: CASSLSLLASTDTQYF. CDR3 in DNA: TGTGCCAGCAGTTTAAGTTTACTAGCGAGCACAGATACGCAGTATTTT.

The chain carries TRBV28 and TRBJ2-7; D possibly corresponds to TRBD2 (6 bases). Germline CDR1 reads MDHEN; CDR2 reads SYDVKM. V lost 1 base and J 5 bases, leaving 15 bases between the germline ends. The CDR3 spans 15 residues. The CDR3 spells CASSLLRGFRNEQYF. DNA for the CDR3: TGTGCCAGCAGTTTATTGCGGGGTTTTAGGAACGAGCAGTACTTC.

The chain has TRBV15 and TRBJ1-1, with D tentatively TRBD1 (6 bases). V shed 5 bases and J shed 3 bases, with 16 bases lying between them. The CDR3 spans 15 residues. CDR1 and CDR2 from the germline V gene are LNHNV and YYDKDF (reference sequence). The CDR3 region has the DNA TGTGCCACCAGCCGAGGAACGACAGGCTACACTGAAGCTTTCTTT. Translation: CATSRGTTGYTEAFF.

For the CDR3, the DNA is TGTGCCAGCAGTGTGGAACTAGCGTGGGAGCAGTACTTC. As protein: CASSVELAWEQYF. The chain couples TRBV2 to TRBJ2-7, with 7 bases aligning to TRBD2. The germline CDR1 and CDR2 sequences are SNHLY and FYNNEI. Trimming removed 4 bases from V and 7 bases from J; junction bases left unmatched: 7. The CDR3 runs to 13 residues.

The chain uses TRBV6-5 and TRBJ2-7, with D tentatively TRBD2 (6 bases). CDR1 is MNHEY and CDR2 is SVGAGI in the germline V gene. The length of the CDR3 is 14 residues. V gave up 2 bases and J gave up 3 bases, with 11 bases separating them. CDR3 nucleotide sequence: TGTGCCAGCAGTTACGGCGGGGAATACTACGAGCAGTACTTC. Residues: CASSYGGEYYEQYF.

The chain is built from TRBV11-2 and TRBJ2-7, with D perhaps TRBD2 (5 bases). V lost 1 base, J lost 3 bases, and 7 bases lay in between. Germline values: CDR1 SGHAT, CDR2 FQNNGV. The CDR3 runs 13 residues. DNA of the CDR3: TGTGCCAGCAGCTTAGTGGAGGACTACGAGCAGTACTTC. Its protein product is CASSLVEDYEQYF.

The V and J genes are TRBV2 and TRBJ1-5; D unresolved. In germline, CDR1 is SNHLY, CDR2 FYNNEI. CDR3 length: 13 amino acids. V gave up 6 bases and J gave up 4 bases, with 10 bases separating them. The CDR3 bases are TGTGCCAGCAGCCTGATGGCAAATCAGCCCCAGCATTTT. Amino acid sequence: CASSLMANQPQHF.

The chain couples TRBV19 to TRBJ2-5; unclear D gene. The V gene's germline CDR1 is LNHDA and CDR2 SQIVND (reference sequence). CDR3 size: 15 residues. Trimming cost V 2 bases and J 5 bases, with 15 bases left between them. Here the CDR3 reads CASSIKASWAETQYF. CDR3 coding DNA: TGTGCCAGTAGTATAAAGGCATCCTGGGCGGAGACCCAGTACTTC. Looking up the rest from reference TRBV19 and TRBJ2-5 gives the full variable domain: DGGITQSPKYLFRKEGQNVTLSCEQNLNHDAMYWYRQDPGQGLRLIYYSQIVNDFQKGDIAEGYSVSREKKESFPLTVTSAQKNPTAFYLCASSIKASWAETQYFGPGTRLLVL.

In this sample, this clone turned up once. The rearrangement links TRBV27 to TRBJ2-4; 10 nucleotides match TRBD2. V trimming: 3 bases; J trimming: 0 bases; junction bases outside the gene matches: 8. The CDR3 has 18 residues. CDR1 is MNHEY and CDR2 is SMNVEV in the germline V gene (reference sequence). The CDR3 DNA follows: TGTGCCAGCAGTTTTTGGACTAGCGGATCATTAGCCAAAAACATTCAGTACTTC. As protein: CASSFWTSGSLAKNIQYF.

The genes are TRBV27 and TRBJ2-2; 7 positions agree with TRBD1. The CDR3 loop spans 14 amino acids. Germline V gene data show CDR1 as MNHEY and CDR2 as SMNVEV (reference sequence). The J segment lost 5 bases and the V segment lost 5 bases, leaving 5 bases of the junction unmatched. The CDR3 DNA reads as TGTGCCAGCAGTCCCAAGACAGGGACCGGGGAGCTGTTTTTT. This encodes CASSPKTGTGELFF.

The V gene is TRBV6-6, the J gene TRBJ1-4; possibly TRBD1 for D (6 bases). The CDR3 length is 16 residues. From germline, CDR1 is MNHNY and CDR2 SVGAGI (reference sequence). The ends were cut back, 0 bases at V and 3 bases at J, with 11 bases in the middle. CDR3: CASSYSRGGPNEKLFF. CDR3 sequence (DNA): TGTGCCAGCAGTTACTCTAGGGGGGGGCCTAATGAAAAACTGTTTTTT.

V usage is TRBV6-5 and J usage is TRBJ1-1; D is uncertain. CDR1 MNHEY and CDR2 SVGAGI come from the germline V gene. The CDR3 sequence is 13 residues long. Trimming cost V 4 bases and J 5 bases, with 11 bases left between them. The CDR3 protein is CASSSSGRTEAFF. The CDR3 DNA reads TGTGCCAGCAGTTCGTCCGGGAGGACTGAAGCTTTCTTT.

The chain recombines TRBV27 with TRBJ2-7, with 7 bases aligning to TRBD1. This CDR3 comprises 14 residues. The germline gives CDR1 MNHEY, CDR2 SMNVEV (reference sequence). V was clipped by 8 bases and J by 5 bases; unmatched bases: 12. The CDR3 is CASRGATGFHEQYF. CDR3 bases: TGTGCCAGCCGTGGGGCGACAGGGTTCCACGAGCAGTACTTC.

This clone appeared a single time. The genes are TRBV5-4 and TRBJ1-2, with D possibly matching TRBD1 (6 bases). Between the trimmed V and J ends, which lost 4 bases and 2 bases, there was a span of 12 bases. Germline V lookup: CDR1 SGHNT, CDR2 YYREEE (reference sequence). This CDR3 region has 14 residues. CDR3 in DNA: TGTGCCAGCAGCCCCGAGGGGGGGAACTATGGCTACACCTTC. Encoded protein: CASSPEGGNYGYTF.

The chain has TRBV12-5 and TRBJ2-1; 10 bases align to TRBD1. The CDR3 consists of 15 residues. The germline V gene has CDR1 LGHNT and CDR2 FRNRAP. Trimming cost V 2 bases and J 7 bases; bases outside gene matches: 5. The CDR3 reads CASGLPRTGGNEQFF. In DNA, the CDR3 is TGTGCTAGTGGTTTGCCCCGGACAGGGGGAAATGAGCAGTTCTTC.

The rearrangement links TRBV4-2 to TRBJ2-3; 8 nucleotides agree with TRBD2. In germline, CDR1 is LGHNA, CDR2 YNFKEQ. CDR3 size: 17 residues. The trim removed 2 bases at V and 2 bases at J, leaving 9 bases unmatched. The CDR3 region is CASSQLTREATTDTQYF. The CDR3 region has the DNA TGTGCCAGCAGCCAACTTACGCGGGAGGCCACCACAGATACGCAGTATTTT.

The chain recombines TRBV6-5 with TRBJ1-1, with 8 positions matching TRBD1. With V trimmed by 6 bases and J by 10 bases, 10 bases remained unmatched. CDR3 length equals 13 residues. The germline gives CDR1 MNHEY, CDR2 SVGAGI. Here the CDR3 reads CASRNPATGVAFF. In nucleotides, the CDR3 is TGTGCCAGCAGGAACCCAGCGACAGGGGTAGCTTTCTTT.